A single T cell receptor (beta chain) is shown here with its context. Germline V lookup: CDR1 KGHSH, CDR2 LQKENI. The CDR3 spans 15 residues. Losses at the gene ends were 1 base for V and 5 bases for J; bases not matched to a gene: 4. The data stem from a study of blood T cell repertoires in COVID-19. The overall study: The United States, Italy and Spain provided the acute and convalescent COVID-19 samples. T cells, B-cell-depleted T cells, or PBMCs provided the cDNA or gDNA that served as material.

In the study's own analysis: Amplification of reference gene primers was used by the study to estimate nucleated cell counts. Sequencing used immunoSEQ multiplex PCR; TCRdb keeps in-frame clones, though not all of them. V, J and clone size were drawn from that table, and D and trimming were deduced from the DNA. Of approximately 93,000 clones in the sample, roughly 70% were seen once. The chain has TRBV18 and TRBJ2-3; 9 bases align to TRBD2. This sequence was found in a man in his 70s with COVID-19, enrolled during active disease. The sequenced sample was peripheral blood. In nucleotides, the CDR3 is TGTGCCAGCTCACCACTAGCGGGAGTTCAAGATACGCAGTATTTT. Translation: CASSPLAGVQDTQYF.